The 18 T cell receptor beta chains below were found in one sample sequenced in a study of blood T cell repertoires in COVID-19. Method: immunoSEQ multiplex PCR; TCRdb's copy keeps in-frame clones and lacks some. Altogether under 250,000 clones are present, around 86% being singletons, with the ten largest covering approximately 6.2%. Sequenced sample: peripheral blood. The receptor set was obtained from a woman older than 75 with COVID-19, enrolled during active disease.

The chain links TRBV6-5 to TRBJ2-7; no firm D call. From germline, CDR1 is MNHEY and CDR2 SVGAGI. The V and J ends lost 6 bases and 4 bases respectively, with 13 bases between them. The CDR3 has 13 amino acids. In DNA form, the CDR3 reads TGTGCCAGCAGAAGACACCCTGAGTACGAGCAGTACGTC. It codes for CASRRHPEYEQYV.

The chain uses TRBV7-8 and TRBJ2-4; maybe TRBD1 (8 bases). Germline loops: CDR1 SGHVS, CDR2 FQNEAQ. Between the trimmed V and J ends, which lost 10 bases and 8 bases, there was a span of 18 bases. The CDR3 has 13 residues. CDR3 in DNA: TGTGCCATCGGTACACAGGGGGGGGACATTCAGTACTTC. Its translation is CAIGTQGGDIQYF.

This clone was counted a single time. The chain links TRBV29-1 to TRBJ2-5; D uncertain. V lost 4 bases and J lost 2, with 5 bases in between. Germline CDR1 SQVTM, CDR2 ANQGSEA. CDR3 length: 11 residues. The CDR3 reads CSVGIQETQYF. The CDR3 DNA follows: TGCAGCGTTGGTATACAAGAGACCCAGTACTTC.

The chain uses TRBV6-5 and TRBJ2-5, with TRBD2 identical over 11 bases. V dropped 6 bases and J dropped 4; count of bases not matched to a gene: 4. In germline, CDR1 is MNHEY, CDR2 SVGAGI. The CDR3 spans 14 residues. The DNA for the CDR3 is TGTGCCAGCAGCGTTCTAGCGGGGGGAGAGACCCAGTACTTC. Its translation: CASSVLAGGETQYF.

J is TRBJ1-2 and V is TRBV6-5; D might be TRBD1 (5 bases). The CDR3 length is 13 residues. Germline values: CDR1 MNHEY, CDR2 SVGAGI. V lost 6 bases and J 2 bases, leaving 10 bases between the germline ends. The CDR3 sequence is CASSPGGNYGYTF. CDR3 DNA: TGTGCCAGCAGCCCCGGGGGGAACTATGGCTACACCTTC.

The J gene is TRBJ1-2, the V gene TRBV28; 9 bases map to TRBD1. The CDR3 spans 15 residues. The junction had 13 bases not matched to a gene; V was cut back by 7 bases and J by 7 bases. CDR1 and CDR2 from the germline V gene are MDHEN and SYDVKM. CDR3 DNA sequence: TGTGCCAGCAATGAAGGTGGACAGGGGAAGGGTGGCTACACCTTC. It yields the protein CASNEGGQGKGGYTF.

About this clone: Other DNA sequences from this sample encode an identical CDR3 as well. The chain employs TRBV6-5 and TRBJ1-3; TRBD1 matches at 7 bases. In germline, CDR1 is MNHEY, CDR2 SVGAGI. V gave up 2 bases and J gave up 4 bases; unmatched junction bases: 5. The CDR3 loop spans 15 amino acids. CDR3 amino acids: CASSYARDSGNTIYF. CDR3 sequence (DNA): TGTGCCAGCAGTTACGCCCGGGACAGCGGAAACACCATATATTTT.

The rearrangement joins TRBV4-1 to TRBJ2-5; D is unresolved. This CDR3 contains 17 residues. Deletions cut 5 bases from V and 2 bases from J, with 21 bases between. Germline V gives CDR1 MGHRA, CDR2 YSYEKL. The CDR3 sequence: CASSGWAKPMQQETQYF. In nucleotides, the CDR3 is TGCGCCAGCAGCGGGTGGGCAAAACCCATGCAACAAGAGACCCAGTACTTC.

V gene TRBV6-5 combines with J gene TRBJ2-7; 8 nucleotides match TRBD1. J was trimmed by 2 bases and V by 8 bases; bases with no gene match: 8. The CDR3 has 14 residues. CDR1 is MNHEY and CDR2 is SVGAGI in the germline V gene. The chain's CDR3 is CASRLGTGTYEQYF. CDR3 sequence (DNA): TGTGCCAGCCGTCTTGGGACAGGTACCTACGAGCAGTACTTC.

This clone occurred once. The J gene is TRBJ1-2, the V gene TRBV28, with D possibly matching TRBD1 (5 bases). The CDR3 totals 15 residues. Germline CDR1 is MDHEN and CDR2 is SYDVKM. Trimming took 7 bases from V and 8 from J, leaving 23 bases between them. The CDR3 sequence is CASIGAGSAQRGYTF. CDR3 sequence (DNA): TGTGCCAGCATAGGGGCCGGGTCGGCACAAAGAGGCTACACCTTC.

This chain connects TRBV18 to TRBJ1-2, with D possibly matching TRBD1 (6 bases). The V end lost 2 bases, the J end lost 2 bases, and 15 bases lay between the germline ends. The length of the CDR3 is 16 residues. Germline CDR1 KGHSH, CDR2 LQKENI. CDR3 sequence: CASSPSGQTTNYGYTF. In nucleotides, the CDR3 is TGTGCCAGCTCACCATCCGGACAGACGACCAACTATGGCTACACCTTC.

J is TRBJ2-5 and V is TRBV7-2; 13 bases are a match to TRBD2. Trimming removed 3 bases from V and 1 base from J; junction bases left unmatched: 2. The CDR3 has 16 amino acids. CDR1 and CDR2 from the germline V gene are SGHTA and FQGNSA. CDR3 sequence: CASSFGLAGAQETQYF. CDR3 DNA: TGTGCCAGCAGCTTCGGACTAGCGGGGGCCCAAGAGACCCAGTACTTC.

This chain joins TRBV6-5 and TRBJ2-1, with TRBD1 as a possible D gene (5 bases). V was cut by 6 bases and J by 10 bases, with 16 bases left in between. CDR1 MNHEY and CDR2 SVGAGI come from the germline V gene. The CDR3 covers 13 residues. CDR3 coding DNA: TGTGCCAGCAGAGCCGGAGCAGGGCAGGAGCAGTTCTTC. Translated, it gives CASRAGAGQEQFF.

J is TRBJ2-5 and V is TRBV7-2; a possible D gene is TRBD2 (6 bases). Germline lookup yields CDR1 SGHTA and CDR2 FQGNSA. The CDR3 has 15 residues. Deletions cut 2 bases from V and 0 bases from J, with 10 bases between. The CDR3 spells CASSLTGGYQETQYF. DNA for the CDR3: TGTGCCAGCAGCTTAACCGGGGGATACCAAGAGACCCAGTACTTC.

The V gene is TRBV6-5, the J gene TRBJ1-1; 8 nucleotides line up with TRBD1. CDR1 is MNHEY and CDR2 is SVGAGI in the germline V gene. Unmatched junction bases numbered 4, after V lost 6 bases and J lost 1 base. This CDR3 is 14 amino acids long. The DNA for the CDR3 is TGTGCCAGCAGACTCGACAGGGGGAACACTGAAGCTTTCTTT. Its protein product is CASRLDRGNTEAFF.

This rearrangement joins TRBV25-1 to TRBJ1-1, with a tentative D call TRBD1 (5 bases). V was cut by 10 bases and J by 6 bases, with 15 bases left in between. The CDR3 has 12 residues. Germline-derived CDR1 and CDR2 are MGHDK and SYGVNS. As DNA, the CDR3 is TGTGCCACAAGGGGTGGAAATTCTGAAGCTTTCTTT. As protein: CATRGGNSEAFF.

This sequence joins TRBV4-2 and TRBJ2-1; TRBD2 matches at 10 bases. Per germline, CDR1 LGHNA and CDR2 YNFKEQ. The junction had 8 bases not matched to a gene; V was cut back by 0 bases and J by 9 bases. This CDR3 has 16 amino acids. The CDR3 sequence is CASSQERSGGVGEQFF. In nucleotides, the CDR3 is TGTGCCAGCAGCCAAGAGAGAAGCGGGGGGGTAGGTGAGCAGTTCTTC.

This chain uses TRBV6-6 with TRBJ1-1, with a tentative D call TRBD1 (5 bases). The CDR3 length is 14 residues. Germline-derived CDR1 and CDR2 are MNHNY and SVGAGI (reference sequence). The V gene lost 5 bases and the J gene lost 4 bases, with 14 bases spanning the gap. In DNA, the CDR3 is TGTGCCAGCAGTCCCCCGGGGGGTGGCACTGAAGCTTTCTTT. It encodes CASSPPGGGTEAFF.